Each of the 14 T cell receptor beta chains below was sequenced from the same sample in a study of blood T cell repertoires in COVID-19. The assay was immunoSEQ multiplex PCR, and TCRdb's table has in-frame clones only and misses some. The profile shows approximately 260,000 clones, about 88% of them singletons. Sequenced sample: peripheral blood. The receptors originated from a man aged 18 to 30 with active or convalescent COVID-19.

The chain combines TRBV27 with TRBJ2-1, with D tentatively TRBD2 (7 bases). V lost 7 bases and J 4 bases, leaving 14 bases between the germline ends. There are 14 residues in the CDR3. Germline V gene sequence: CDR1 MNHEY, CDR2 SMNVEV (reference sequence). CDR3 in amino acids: CASKRGGDYNEQFF. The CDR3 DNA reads TGTGCCAGCAAAAGAGGGGGGGATTACAATGAGCAGTTCTTC.

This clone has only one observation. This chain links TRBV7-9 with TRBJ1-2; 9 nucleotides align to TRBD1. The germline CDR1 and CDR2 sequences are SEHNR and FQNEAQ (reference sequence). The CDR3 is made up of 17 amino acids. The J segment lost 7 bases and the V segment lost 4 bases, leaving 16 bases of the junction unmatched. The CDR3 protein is CASSSKPGTGLGFGYTF. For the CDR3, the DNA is TGTGCCAGCAGCTCGAAACCCGGGACAGGGCTCGGTTTTGGCTACACCTTC.

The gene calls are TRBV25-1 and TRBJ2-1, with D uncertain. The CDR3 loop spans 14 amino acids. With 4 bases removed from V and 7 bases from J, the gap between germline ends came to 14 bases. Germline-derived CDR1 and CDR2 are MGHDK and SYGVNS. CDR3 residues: CASSAGFPRNEQFF. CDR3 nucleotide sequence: TGTGCCAGCAGTGCAGGTTTCCCCCGAAATGAGCAGTTCTTC.

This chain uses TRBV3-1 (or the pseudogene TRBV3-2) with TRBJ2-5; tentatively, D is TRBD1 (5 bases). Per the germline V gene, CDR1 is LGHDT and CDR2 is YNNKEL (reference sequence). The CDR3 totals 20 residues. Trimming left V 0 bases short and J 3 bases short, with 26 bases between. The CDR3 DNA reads TGTGCCAGCAGCCAAGATCGGTTTATGGGGCGGCAGAGCACAGAAGAGACCCAGTACTTC. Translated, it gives CASSQDRFMGRQSTEETQYF.

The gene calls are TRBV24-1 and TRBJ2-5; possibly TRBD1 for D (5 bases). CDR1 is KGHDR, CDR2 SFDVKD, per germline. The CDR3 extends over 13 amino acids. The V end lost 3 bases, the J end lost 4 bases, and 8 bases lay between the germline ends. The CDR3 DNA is TGTGCCACCAGTGATGGACAAGTAGAGACCCAGTACTTC. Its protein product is CATSDGQVETQYF.

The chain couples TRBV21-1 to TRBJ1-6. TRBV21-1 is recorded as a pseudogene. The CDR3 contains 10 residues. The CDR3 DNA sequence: TGTGCCAGCAGCAGTACACCCCTCCACTTT. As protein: CASSSTPLHF.

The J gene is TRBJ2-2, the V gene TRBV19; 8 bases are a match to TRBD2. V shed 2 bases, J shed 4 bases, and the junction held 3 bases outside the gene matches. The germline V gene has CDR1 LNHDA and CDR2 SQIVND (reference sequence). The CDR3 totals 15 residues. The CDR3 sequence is CASSISGSPTGELFF. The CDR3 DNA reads TGTGCCAGTAGTATAAGCGGGAGTCCCACCGGGGAGCTGTTTTTT.

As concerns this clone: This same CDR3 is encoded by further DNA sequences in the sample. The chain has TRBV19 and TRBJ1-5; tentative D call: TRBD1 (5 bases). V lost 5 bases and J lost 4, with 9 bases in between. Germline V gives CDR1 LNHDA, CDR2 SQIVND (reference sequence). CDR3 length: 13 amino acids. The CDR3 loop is CASSRQGNQPQHF. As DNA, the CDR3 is TGTGCCAGTAGTCGCCAGGGAAATCAGCCCCAGCATTTT.

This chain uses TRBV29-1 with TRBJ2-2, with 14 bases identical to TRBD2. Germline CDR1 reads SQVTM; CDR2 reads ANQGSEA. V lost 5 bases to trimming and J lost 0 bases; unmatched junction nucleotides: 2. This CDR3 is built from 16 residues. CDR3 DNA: TGCAGCGTTCAGACTAGCGGGGGGGCGAACACCGGGGAGCTGTTTTTT. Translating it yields CSVQTSGGANTGELFF.

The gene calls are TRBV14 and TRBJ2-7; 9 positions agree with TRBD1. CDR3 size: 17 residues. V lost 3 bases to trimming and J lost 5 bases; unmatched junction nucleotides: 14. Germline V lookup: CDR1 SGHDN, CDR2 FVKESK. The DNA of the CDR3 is TGTGCCAGCAGCCAGCTCCAGACCGGGACAGGGATGGACGAGCAGTACTTC. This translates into CASSQLQTGTGMDEQYF.

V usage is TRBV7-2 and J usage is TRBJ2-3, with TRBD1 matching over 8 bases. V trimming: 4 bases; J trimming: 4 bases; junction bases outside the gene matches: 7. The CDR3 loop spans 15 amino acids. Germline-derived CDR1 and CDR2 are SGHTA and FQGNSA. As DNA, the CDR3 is TGTGCCAGCAGCTCCCAGGGGGCGGGGCCAGATACGCAGTATTTT. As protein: CASSSQGAGPDTQYF.

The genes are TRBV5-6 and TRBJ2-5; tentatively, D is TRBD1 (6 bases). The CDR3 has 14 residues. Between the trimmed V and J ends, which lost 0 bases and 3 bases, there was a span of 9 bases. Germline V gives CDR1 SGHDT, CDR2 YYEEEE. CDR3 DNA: TGTGCCAGCAGCTTGGGGACAGCAAAAGAGACCCAGTACTTC. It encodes CASSLGTAKETQYF.

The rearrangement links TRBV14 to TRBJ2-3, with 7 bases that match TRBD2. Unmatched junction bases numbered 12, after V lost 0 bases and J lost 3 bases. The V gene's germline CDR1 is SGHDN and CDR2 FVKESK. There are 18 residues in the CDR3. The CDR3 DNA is TGTGCCAGCAGCCAAGATGGGGGTCTGGGAGGGAGGACAGATACGCAGTATTTT. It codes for CASSQDGGLGGRTDTQYF.

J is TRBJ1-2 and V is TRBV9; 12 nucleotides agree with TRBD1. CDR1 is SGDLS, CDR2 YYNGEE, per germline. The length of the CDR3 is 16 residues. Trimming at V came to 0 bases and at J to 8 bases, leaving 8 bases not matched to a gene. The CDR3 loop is CASSVATGQGAQGYTF. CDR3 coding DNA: TGTGCCAGCAGCGTAGCTACGGGACAGGGGGCGCAGGGCTACACCTTC.